This TCR beta chain was found in a study of cytomegalovirus exposure and HLA in healthy donors. Deletions cut 0 bases from V and 0 bases from J, with 10 bases between. From germline, CDR1 is SGHRS and CDR2 YFSETQ. The CDR3 length is 15 residues. Study-level findings and limits: Later analysis indicated greater clonal expansion among HLA-associated TCR beta chains than among equally common other chains.

The PCR employed 60 Vbeta primers together with 13 Jbeta primers. This table comes from immunoSEQ multiplex PCR, and its TCRdb copy is limited to in-frame clones, with some not included. The profile shows some 180,000 clones, roughly 88% of them singletons. Details on this clone: Antigen: not known.

The V call is TRBV5-1, the J call TRBJ2-7; the D gene is possibly TRBD1 (5 bases). This receptor was obtained from a girl aged 2 to 9 in good health and CMV-seropositive. The sequenced sample consisted of PBMCs. The CDR3 DNA reads TGCGCCAGCAGCTTGGGACAGACGAGCTCCTACGAGCAGTACTTC. It specifies CASSLGQTSSYEQYF.